The 20 T cell receptor beta chains below all came from one sample that was sequenced in a study of T cells in localized non-small cell lung cancer. Measured with immunoSEQ multiplex PCR; TCRdb has only the in-frame clones, and not every one. The sample lists 40,000 to 65,000 clones, 80% to 85% occurring once. The starting material was peripheral blood mononuclear cells, obtained before any cancer treatment. Receptors originate from a man aged 40 to 70 with stage III lung adenocarcinoma.

The CDR3 DNA reads TGTGCCAGCAGTTCCGGACTGGGTCTTGCAACTAATGAAAAACTGTTTTTT. Translation gives CASSSGLGLATNEKLFF. The V and J genes are TRBV2 and TRBJ1-4; D remains ambiguous. The V gene's germline CDR1 is SNHLY and CDR2 FYNNEI. V gave up 5 bases and J gave up 0 bases, with 16 bases separating them. The CDR3 has 17 amino acids. The whole variable domain, filled in from reference TRBV2 and TRBJ1-4, reads EPEVTQTPSHQVTQMGQEVILRCVPISNHLYFYWYRQILGQKVEFLVSFYNNEISEKSEIFDDQFSVERPDGSNFTLKIRSTKLEDSAMYFCASSSGLGLATNEKLFFGSGTQLSVL.

The table lists this clone with a count of one. The chain employs TRBV5-8 and TRBJ2-4; 8 bases map to TRBD1. The CDR3 totals 15 residues. Trimming at V came to 3 bases and at J to 7 bases, leaving 9 bases not matched to a gene. CDR1 and CDR2 from the germline V gene are SGHTS and YDEGEE. In DNA form, the CDR3 reads TGTGCCAGCAGCTCGGGACGGACAGGGTGGAACATTCAGTACTTC. Its translation is CASSSGRTGWNIQYF.

The table lists this clone with a few counts. The chain combines TRBV5-1 with TRBJ1-2; D is ambiguous. Looked up from germline, CDR1 is SGHRS and CDR2 is YFSETQ. Trimming removed 4 bases at V and 0 bases at J, with 7 bases between. The CDR3 spans 13 residues. This CDR3 is CASSPSSNYGYTF. CDR3 DNA: TGCGCCAGCAGCCCTAGCTCTAACTATGGCTACACCTTC.

The chain employs TRBV7-9 and TRBJ2-4; possibly TRBD1 for D (6 bases). Trimming took off 5 bases at V and 0 bases at J, with 11 bases between the two ends. CDR3 length: 15 amino acids. The germline CDR1 and CDR2 sequences are SEHNR and FQNEAQ (reference sequence). The CDR3 protein is CASSPGTLAKNIQYF. CDR3 nucleotide sequence: TGTGCCAGCAGCCCCGGGACATTAGCCAAAAACATTCAGTACTTC.

This chain links TRBV7-2 with TRBJ2-3, with 13 nucleotides matching TRBD2. From germline, CDR1 is SGHTA and CDR2 FQGNSA. There are 16 residues in the CDR3. V shed 8 bases, J shed 4 bases, and the junction held 9 bases outside the gene matches. The CDR3 coding sequence is TGTGCCAGCCGACTAGCGGGGGGACGAGTTGCAGATACGCAGTATTTT. Protein product: CASRLAGGRVADTQYF.

This chain uses TRBV7-8 with TRBJ2-5, with a weak D call TRBD1 (5 bases). Trimming removed 1 base from V and 5 bases from J, with 17 bases in between. The length of the CDR3 is 16 residues. CDR1 and CDR2 from the germline V gene are SGHVS and FQNEAQ. The CDR3 DNA sequence: TGTGCCAGCAGCTTAGGATCAGGCAGGGCTGAGGAGACCCAGTACTTC. This encodes CASSLGSGRAEETQYF.

V is TRBV19 and J is TRBJ2-3; no clear D. V shed 0 bases and J shed 3 bases, with 10 bases lying between them. CDR3 length: 15 amino acids. CDR1 is LNHDA, CDR2 SQIVND, per germline (reference sequence). In nucleotides, the CDR3 is TGTGCCAGTAGTATAGATCCTCTGGGGACAGATACGCAGTATTTT. It is translated as CASSIDPLGTDTQYF.

This chain uses TRBV10-2 with TRBJ2-1; 7 bases are a match to TRBD2. The CDR3 sequence is 15 residues long. Germline V gives CDR1 WSHSY, CDR2 SAAADI. V was pared by 7 bases and J by 8 bases, with 14 bases of the junction left unmatched. CDR3 protein: CASIPSGNWGDEQFF. CDR3 sequence (DNA): TGCGCCAGCATACCTAGCGGCAACTGGGGAGATGAGCAGTTCTTC.

The J gene is TRBJ1-4, the V gene TRBV25-1; 7 bases are shared with TRBD1. The V and J ends lost 8 bases and 6 bases, in that order; junction bases with no gene match: 6. The CDR3 consists of 13 residues. Germline V gene sequence: CDR1 MGHDK, CDR2 SYGVNS. CDR3 nucleotides: TGTGCCAGCCGGACAGGAGAGTATGAAAAACTGTTTTTT. Protein sequence: CASRTGEYEKLFF.

This clone was seen just once. V gene TRBV19 combines with J gene TRBJ1-6, with D hard to call. The germline CDR1 and CDR2 sequences are LNHDA and SQIVND (reference sequence). The CDR3 runs 12 residues. Trimming removed 6 bases at V and 10 bases at J, with 10 bases between. The CDR3 bases are TGTGCCAGTAGCAACGACGGGTCACCCCTCCACTTT. It translates to CASSNDGSPLHF.

V gene TRBV30 combines with J gene TRBJ1-5; a possible D gene is TRBD1 (5 bases). CDR1 and CDR2 from the germline V gene are GTSNPN and SVGIG (reference sequence). The germline V and J ends were trimmed by 2 bases and 4 bases, with 9 bases remaining between them. This CDR3 has 13 amino acids. In DNA form, the CDR3 reads TGTGCCTGGAGTCTACAGGCTAATCAGCCCCAGCATTTT. The encoded protein is CAWSLQANQPQHF.

The J gene is TRBJ2-3, the V gene TRBV15, with TRBD2 as a possible D gene (6 bases). V was clipped by 0 bases and J by 3 bases, with 7 bases between them. The CDR3 has 14 residues. The germline V gene has CDR1 LNHNV and CDR2 YYDKDF (reference sequence). The CDR3 loop is CATSRDRGTDTQYF. The CDR3 nucleotides are TGTGCCACCAGCAGAGATCGGGGGACAGATACGCAGTATTTT.

The V gene is TRBV19, the J gene TRBJ1-5, with D unclear. CDR1 is LNHDA, CDR2 SQIVND, per germline (reference sequence). V was clipped by 5 bases and J by 4 bases, with 12 bases between them. The CDR3 has 14 amino acids. CDR3 sequence: CASSGAAANQPQHF. CDR3 DNA sequence: TGTGCCAGTAGTGGCGCGGCAGCTAATCAGCCCCAGCATTTT.

This chain uses TRBV18 with TRBJ2-2, with D hard to call. The CDR3 is 13 residues long. Germline V gene lookup returns CDR1 KGHSH and CDR2 LQKENI. V dropped 3 bases and J dropped 6 bases, with 8 bases sitting between them. CDR3 sequence (DNA): TGTGCCAGCTCACCGGATGTGGCCGGGGAGCTGTTTTTT. Translated, it gives CASSPDVAGELFF.

V usage is TRBV10-2 and J usage is TRBJ2-3; 8 positions agree with TRBD2. Germline V gene data show CDR1 as WSHSY and CDR2 as SAAADI. The CDR3 extends over 14 amino acids. V shed 6 bases, J shed 2 bases, and the junction held 4 bases outside the gene matches. The CDR3 nucleotides are TGCGCCAGCAGGGGACTAGGAAACACAGATACGCAGTATTTT. Translated, it gives CASRGLGNTDTQYF.

The rearrangement links TRBV7-9 to TRBJ2-2, with TRBD1 identical over 9 bases. The V segment lost 2 bases and the J segment 7 bases; nucleotides outside the gene matches: 8. The CDR3 is 16 amino acids. The germline V gene has CDR1 SEHNR and CDR2 FQNEAQ (reference sequence). CDR3 sequence reads: CASSLTWTGAVGELFF. CDR3 in DNA: TGTGCCAGCAGCTTAACTTGGACAGGGGCGGTCGGGGAGCTGTTTTTT.

The chain is built from TRBV7-8 and TRBJ1-1, with TRBD1 matching 8 bases. Germline V gene sequence: CDR1 SGHVS, CDR2 FQNEAQ. This CDR3 has 15 amino acids. J was trimmed by 1 base and V by 2 bases; bases with no gene match: 3. CDR3 loop: CASSLQGAGNTEAFF. The CDR3 nucleotides are TGTGCCAGCAGCTTACAGGGGGCCGGGAACACTGAAGCTTTCTTT.

This clone was detected a few times. The rearrangement uses TRBV6-1 and TRBJ2-2; D is possibly TRBD2 (6 bases). Trimming cost V 4 bases and J 5 bases, with 14 bases left between them. The CDR3 spans 15 residues. Germline CDR1 reads MNHNS; CDR2 reads SASEGT. The CDR3 coding sequence is TGTGCCAGCAGTGTCGGGGGAGTATTTACCGGGGAGCTGTTTTTT. It encodes CASSVGGVFTGELFF.

The genes are TRBV29-1 and TRBJ2-2; 7 nucleotides agree with TRBD1. Trimming cost V 6 bases and J 3 bases; bases outside gene matches: 7. Germline CDR1 SQVTM, CDR2 ANQGSEA. The CDR3 runs to 14 residues. CDR3 sequence (DNA): TGCAGCGTGCTGGGGACAGCCTACACCGGGGAGCTGTTTTTT. It translates to CSVLGTAYTGELFF.

V is TRBV25-1 and J is TRBJ2-2; TRBD1 agrees at 10 bases. The CDR3 spans 14 residues. V shed 8 bases and J 6 bases; nucleotides not matched to a gene: 6. Germline V gives CDR1 MGHDK, CDR2 SYGVNS. DNA for the CDR3: TGTGCCAGCCGGGACAGGGGTGGTCCCGGGGAGCTGTTTTTT. It yields the protein CASRDRGGPGELFF.